The 2 T cell receptor beta chains below were found in one sample sequenced in a study of cytomegalovirus exposure and HLA in healthy donors. Researchers ran the PCR with 60 Vbeta and 13 Jbeta primers. Here immunoSEQ multiplex PCR was the method, and the copy in TCRdb shows in-frame clones only, minus some. The table records roughly 150,000 clones, around 84% of them present only once. Specimen: PBMCs. These TCRs come from a boy aged 2 to 9 in good health and CMV-seronegative.

This clone has only a few counts. The rearrangement uses TRBV9 and TRBJ1-4; the D gene is possibly TRBD1 (5 bases). V was trimmed by 8 bases and J by 2 bases, leaving 10 bases between them. Germline V CDR1 and CDR2: SGDLS, YYNGEE. CDR3 size: 13 residues. For the CDR3, the DNA is TGTGCCAGTGGGGGGGGGACTAATGAAAAACTGTTTTTT. As protein: CASGGGTNEKLFF.

Only one count was recorded for this clone. The gene calls are TRBV9 and TRBJ1-1; TRBD1 matches at 7 bases. The CDR3 contains 14 residues. The germline gives CDR1 SGDLS, CDR2 YYNGEE. V shed 0 bases, J shed 7 bases, and the junction held 6 bases outside the gene matches. This CDR3 is CASSVVQGGSEAFF. Written as DNA, the CDR3 is TGTGCCAGCAGCGTAGTTCAGGGGGGCAGTGAAGCTTTCTTT.